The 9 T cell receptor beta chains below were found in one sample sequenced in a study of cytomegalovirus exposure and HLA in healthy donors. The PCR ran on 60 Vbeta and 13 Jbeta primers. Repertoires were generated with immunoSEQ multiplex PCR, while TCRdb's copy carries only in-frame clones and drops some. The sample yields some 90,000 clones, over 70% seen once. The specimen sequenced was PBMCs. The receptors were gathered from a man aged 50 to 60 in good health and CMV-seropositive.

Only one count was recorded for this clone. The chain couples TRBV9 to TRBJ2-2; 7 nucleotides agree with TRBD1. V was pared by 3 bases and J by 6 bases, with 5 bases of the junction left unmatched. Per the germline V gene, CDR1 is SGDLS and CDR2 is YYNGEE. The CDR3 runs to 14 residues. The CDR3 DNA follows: TGTGCCAGCAGCGCTGAGGGGGCCCCCGGGGAGCTGTTTTTT. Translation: CASSAEGAPGELFF.

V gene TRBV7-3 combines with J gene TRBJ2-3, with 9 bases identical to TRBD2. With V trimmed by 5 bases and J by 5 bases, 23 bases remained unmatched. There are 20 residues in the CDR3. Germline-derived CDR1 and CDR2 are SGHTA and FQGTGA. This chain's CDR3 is CASSDPRARGSGSGIDTQYF. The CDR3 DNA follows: TGTGCCAGCAGCGATCCTCGGGCCAGGGGTAGCGGGAGTGGGATAGATACGCAGTATTTT.

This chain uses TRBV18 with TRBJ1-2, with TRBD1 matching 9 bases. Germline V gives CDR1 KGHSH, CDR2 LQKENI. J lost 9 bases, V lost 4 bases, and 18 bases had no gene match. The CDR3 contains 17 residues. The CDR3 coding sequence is TGTGCCAGCTCACGAGGGACAGGGCGGCAAGAAAGGCCCAGCTACACCTTC. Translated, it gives CASSRGTGRQERPSYTF.

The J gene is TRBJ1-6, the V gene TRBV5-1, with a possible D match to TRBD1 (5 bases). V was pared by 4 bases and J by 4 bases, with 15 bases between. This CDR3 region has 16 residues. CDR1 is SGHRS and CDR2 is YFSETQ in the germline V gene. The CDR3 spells CASSGQGPLYNSPLHF. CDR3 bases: TGCGCCAGCAGCGGACAAGGGCCCCTTTATAATTCACCCCTCCACTTT. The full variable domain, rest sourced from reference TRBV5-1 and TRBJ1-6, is KAGVTQTPRYLIKTRGQQVTLSCSPISGHRSVSWYQQTPGQGLQFLFEYFSETQRNKGNFPGRFSGRQFSNSRSEMNVSTLELGDSALYLCASSGQGPLYNSPLHFGNGTRLTVT.

The CDR3 here is CASRQSRQGAGYEQYF. The DNA for the CDR3 is TGTGCCAGCAGACAAAGTAGACAGGGGGCAGGGTACGAGCAGTACTTC. This rearrangement joins TRBV2 to TRBJ2-7, with TRBD1 matching 10 bases. The V and J ends lost 6 bases and 4 bases, in that order; junction bases with no gene match: 12. The V gene's germline CDR1 is SNHLY and CDR2 FYNNEI. CDR3 length equals 16 residues.

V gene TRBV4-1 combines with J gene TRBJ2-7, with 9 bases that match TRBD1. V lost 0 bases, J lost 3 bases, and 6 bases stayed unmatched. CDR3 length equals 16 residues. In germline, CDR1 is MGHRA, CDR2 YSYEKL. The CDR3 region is CASSQDTRTGDYEQYF. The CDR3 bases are TGCGCCAGCAGCCAAGATACCCGGACAGGGGACTACGAGCAGTACTTC.

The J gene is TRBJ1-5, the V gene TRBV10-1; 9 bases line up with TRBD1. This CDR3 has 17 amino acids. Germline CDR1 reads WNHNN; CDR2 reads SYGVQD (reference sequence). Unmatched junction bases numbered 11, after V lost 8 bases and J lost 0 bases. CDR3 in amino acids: CASHGQGRGVSNQPQHF. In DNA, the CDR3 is TGCGCCAGCCACGGACAGGGGCGAGGGGTTAGCAATCAGCCCCAGCATTTT.

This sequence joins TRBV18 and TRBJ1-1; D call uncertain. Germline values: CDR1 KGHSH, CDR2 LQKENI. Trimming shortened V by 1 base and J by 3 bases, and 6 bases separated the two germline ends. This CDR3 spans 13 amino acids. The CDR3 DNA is TGTGCCAGCTCACCACTCCAGGACACTGAAGCTTTCTTT. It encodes CASSPLQDTEAFF.

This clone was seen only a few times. The CDR3 region has the DNA TGTGCCAGCAGTGCGGACAGGGGGCAAACAGATACGCAGTATTTT. Encoded protein: CASSADRGQTDTQYF. J is TRBJ2-3 and V is TRBV25-1; 11 bases map to TRBD1. CDR1 is MGHDK, CDR2 SYGVNS, per germline. V trimming: 4 bases; J trimming: 3 bases; junction bases outside the gene matches: 3. This CDR3 contains 15 residues. The variable domain in full, with the rest retrieved from reference TRBV25-1 and TRBJ2-3, is EADIYQTPRYLVIGTGKKITLECSQTMGHDKMYWYQQDPGMELHLIHYSYGVNSTEKGDLSSESTVSRIRTEHFPLTLESARPSHTSQYLCASSADRGQTDTQYFGPGTRLTVL.